Listed below are T cell receptor beta chains from one sample, sequenced in a study of cytomegalovirus exposure and HLA in healthy donors. Generated by immunoSEQ multiplex PCR, the TCRdb table keeps only in-frame clones and is missing some. This sample has around 190,000 clones, with 65% to 90% found just once. The material sequenced was PBMCs. All receptors derive from a woman aged 50 to 60 in good health and CMV-seronegative. CDR3s leave out the opening cysteine and the closing phenylalanine or tryptophan. Not all rows give a size; the values are once, few, many and, for expanded clones, a class.

CDR3: ASSPPRGRGNEKLF
V: TRBV28
size: once
J: TRBJ1-4

CDR3: AWSLEGFRRDTEAF
V: TRBV30
size: once
J: TRBJ1-1

CDR3: ASSDSASTDTQY
V: TRBV28
size: NA
J: TRBJ2-3

CDR3: ASSFRLAGWGEGTDTQY
V: TRBV27
size: NA
J: TRBJ2-3

CDR3: SSSQGVYRANYGYT
V: TRBV7-9
size: NA
J: TRBJ1-2

CDR3: ASSLVTSGSYEQY
V: TRBV27
size: NA
J: TRBJ2-7

CDR3: ASSVAPLGGSSYNEQF
V: TRBV9
size: NA
J: TRBJ2-1

CDR3: ASTEAPYYEQY
V: TRBV6-1
size: NA
J: TRBJ2-7

CDR3: ASSLPGQEETQY
V: TRBV7-7
size: NA
J: TRBJ2-5

CDR3: ASSSGTGDEKLF
V: TRBV13
size: NA
J: TRBJ1-4

CDR3: ASFLYGEGGQPQH
V: TRBV28
size: NA
J: TRBJ1-5

CDR3: ASSLESLNEQY
V: TRBV7-9
size: NA
J: NA

CDR3: ASSYGTSSNEQF
V: TRBV6-5
size: NA
J: TRBJ2-1

CDR3: ASTLQGSGEKLF
V: TRBV6-6
size: NA
J: TRBJ1-4

CDR3: ASRLAGGPDTQY
V: TRBV10-2
size: NA
J: TRBJ2-3

CDR3: ASSTTGGSGEAF
V: TRBV5-1
size: NA
J: TRBJ1-1

CDR3: AWRQQGRVCGYT
V: TRBV30
size: NA
J: TRBJ1-2

CDR3: AISGSVGNTEAF
V: TRBV10-3
size: NA
J: TRBJ1-1

CDR3: ASSFTPRGEQY
V: TRBV27
size: NA
J: TRBJ2-7

CDR3: ASSSRAGAQETQY
V: TRBV6-1
size: NA
J: TRBJ2-5

CDR3: ATSPREGVSYNEQF
V: TRBV15
size: NA
J: TRBJ2-1

CDR3: ASSLQSSGRQETQY
V: TRBV7-2
size: NA
J: TRBJ2-5

CDR3: ASSYTKSEQF
V: TRBV27
size: NA
J: TRBJ2-1

CDR3: ASTWGQGGYEQY
V: TRBV19
size: NA
J: TRBJ2-7

CDR3: ASSYGGNQPQH
V: TRBV6-5
size: NA
J: TRBJ1-5

CDR3: ASATEGRSTDTQY
V: TRBV12-5
size: once
J: TRBJ2-3

CDR3: ASSRGVAGIWADTQY
V: TRBV5-4
size: few
J: TRBJ2-3

CDR3: ASSFATSRISYEQY
V: TRBV7-8
size: NA
J: TRBJ2-7

CDR3: SVDPSLVALSDNEQF
V: TRBV29-1
size: NA
J: TRBJ2-1

CDR3: ASSIVYREGRTDTQY
V: TRBV19
size: NA
J: TRBJ2-3

CDR3: ASSLGGMGTDTQY
V: TRBV7-9
size: NA
J: TRBJ2-3

CDR3: ASSPLDGAANEQF
V: TRBV11-2
size: NA
J: TRBJ2-1

CDR3: ASRAPGGRLPYT
V: TRBV28
size: NA
J: TRBJ1-2

CDR3: ASGSTGQPDDTEAF
V: TRBV12-5
size: NA
J: TRBJ1-1

CDR3: ASSPSGRWADTQY
V: TRBV5-1
size: NA
J: TRBJ2-3

CDR3: AWETGNTEAF
V: TRBV30
size: NA
J: TRBJ1-1

CDR3: ASSKEVEAGGTSYEQY
V: TRBV21-1
size: NA
J: TRBJ2-7

CDR3: ASRLRGYEQY
V: TRBV7-8
size: NA
J: TRBJ2-7

CDR3: ASSYSRQPNYGYT
V: TRBV6-5
size: NA
J: TRBJ1-2

CDR3: ASSPGTGGNYNEQF
V: TRBV5-8
size: NA
J: TRBJ2-1

CDR3: ASRTGDEAF
V: TRBV27
size: NA
J: TRBJ1-1

CDR3: ASSSSSYNEQF
V: TRBV9
size: once
J: TRBJ2-1

CDR3: ASSSSASGDYNEQF
V: TRBV7-6
size: NA
J: TRBJ2-1

CDR3: ASSLSRTGGNIQY
V: TRBV28
size: NA
J: TRBJ2-4

CDR3: ASSRVGTGNIQY
V: TRBV27
size: once
J: TRBJ2-4

CDR3: ASALGAVEEQY
V: TRBV7-9
size: NA
J: TRBJ2-7

CDR3: ASSLGGRNQPQH
V: TRBV28
size: NA
J: TRBJ1-5

CDR3: ASSEGLAGAGNIQY
V: TRBV7-2
size: NA
J: TRBJ2-4

CDR3: ASSSDSISYEQY
V: TRBV9
size: NA
J: TRBJ2-7

CDR3: ASSQNLDYQETQY
V: TRBV4-3
size: NA
J: TRBJ2-5

CDR3: ASSQGWLAGVETQY
V: TRBV13
size: NA
J: TRBJ2-5

CDR3: ASRLAETSWTDTQY
V: TRBV12-2
size: few
J: TRBJ2-3

CDR3: AWARDSSYEQY
V: TRBV30
size: NA
J: TRBJ2-7

CDR3: ASSLGGLAQTYEQY
V: TRBV5-4
size: NA
J: TRBJ2-7

CDR3: ASSLERGLNSPLH
V: TRBV5-1
size: NA
J: TRBJ1-6

CDR3: ASSPQTSLRGDTQY
V: TRBV5-4
size: NA
J: TRBJ2-3

CDR3: ASSIGRRYTNTEAF
V: TRBV19
size: few
J: TRBJ1-1

CDR3: ASSRQENSPLH
V: TRBV5-5
size: few
J: TRBJ1-6

CDR3: ASSPPTVNTEAF
V: TRBV5-1
size: NA
J: TRBJ1-1